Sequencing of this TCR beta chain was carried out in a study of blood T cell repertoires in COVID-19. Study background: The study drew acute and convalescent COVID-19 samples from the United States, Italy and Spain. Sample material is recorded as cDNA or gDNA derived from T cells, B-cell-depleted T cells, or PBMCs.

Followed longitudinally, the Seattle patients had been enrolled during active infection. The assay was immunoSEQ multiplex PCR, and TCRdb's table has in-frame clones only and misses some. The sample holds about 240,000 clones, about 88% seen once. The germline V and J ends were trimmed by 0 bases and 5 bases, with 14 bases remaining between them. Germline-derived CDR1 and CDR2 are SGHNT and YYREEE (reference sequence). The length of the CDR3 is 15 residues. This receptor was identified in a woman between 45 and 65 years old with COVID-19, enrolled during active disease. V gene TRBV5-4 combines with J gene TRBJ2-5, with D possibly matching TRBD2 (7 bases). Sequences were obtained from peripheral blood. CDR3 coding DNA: TGTGCCAGCAGCTTGGGAAGGGGGGGCCCCGAGACCCAGTACTTC. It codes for CASSLGRGGPETQYF.